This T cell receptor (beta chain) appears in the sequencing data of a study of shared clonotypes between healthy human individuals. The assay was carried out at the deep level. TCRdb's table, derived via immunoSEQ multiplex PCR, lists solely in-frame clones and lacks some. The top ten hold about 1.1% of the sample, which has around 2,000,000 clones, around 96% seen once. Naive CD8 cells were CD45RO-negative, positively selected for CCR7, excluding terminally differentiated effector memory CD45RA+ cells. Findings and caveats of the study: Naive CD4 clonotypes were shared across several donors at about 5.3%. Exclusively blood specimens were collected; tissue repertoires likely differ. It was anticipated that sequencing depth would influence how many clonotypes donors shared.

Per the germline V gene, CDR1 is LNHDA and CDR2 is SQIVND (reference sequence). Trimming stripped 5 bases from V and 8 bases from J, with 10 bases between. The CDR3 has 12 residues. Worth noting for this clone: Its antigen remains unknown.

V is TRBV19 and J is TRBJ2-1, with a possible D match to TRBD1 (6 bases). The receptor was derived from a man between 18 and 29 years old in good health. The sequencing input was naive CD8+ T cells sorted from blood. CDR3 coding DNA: TGTGCCAGTAGTCAGGGGATCCATGAGCAGTTCTTC. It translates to CASSQGIHEQFF.